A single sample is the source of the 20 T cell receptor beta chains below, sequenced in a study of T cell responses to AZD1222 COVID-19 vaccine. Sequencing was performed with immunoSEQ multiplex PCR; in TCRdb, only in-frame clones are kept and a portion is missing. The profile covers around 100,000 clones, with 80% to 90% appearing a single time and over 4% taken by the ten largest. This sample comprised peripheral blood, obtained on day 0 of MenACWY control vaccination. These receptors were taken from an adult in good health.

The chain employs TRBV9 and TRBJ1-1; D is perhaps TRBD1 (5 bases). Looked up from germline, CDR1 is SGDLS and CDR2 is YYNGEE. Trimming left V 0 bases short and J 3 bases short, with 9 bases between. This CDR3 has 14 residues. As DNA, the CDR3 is TGTGCCAGCAGCGTAGATGGGGGGGACACTGAAGCTTTCTTT. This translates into CASSVDGGDTEAFF.

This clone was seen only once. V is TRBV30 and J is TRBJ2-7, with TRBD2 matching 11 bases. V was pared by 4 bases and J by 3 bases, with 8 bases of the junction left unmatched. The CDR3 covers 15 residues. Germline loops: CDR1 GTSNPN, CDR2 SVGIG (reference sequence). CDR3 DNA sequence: TGTGCCTGGACCGTGAAACTAGCGGGAGACTACGAGCAGTACTTC. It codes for CAWTVKLAGDYEQYF.

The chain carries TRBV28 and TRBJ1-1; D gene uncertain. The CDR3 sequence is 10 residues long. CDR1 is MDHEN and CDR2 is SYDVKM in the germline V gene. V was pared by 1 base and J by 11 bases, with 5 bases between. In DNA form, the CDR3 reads TGTGCCAGCAGTTTATTTGGGGCTTTCTTT. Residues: CASSLFGAFF.

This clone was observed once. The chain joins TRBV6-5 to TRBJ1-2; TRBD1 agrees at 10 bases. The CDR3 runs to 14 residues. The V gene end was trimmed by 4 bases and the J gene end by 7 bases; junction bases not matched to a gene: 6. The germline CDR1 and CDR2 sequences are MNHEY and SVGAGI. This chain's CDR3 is CASSSGQGVFGYTF. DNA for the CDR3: TGTGCCAGCAGTTCTGGACAGGGGGTTTTTGGCTACACCTTC.

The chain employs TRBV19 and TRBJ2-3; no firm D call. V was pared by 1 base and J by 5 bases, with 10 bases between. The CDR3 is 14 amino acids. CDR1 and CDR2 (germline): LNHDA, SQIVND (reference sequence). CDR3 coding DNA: TGTGCCAGTAGTATAGCCGCTGGCGGAGATACGCAGTATTTT. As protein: CASSIAAGGDTQYF.

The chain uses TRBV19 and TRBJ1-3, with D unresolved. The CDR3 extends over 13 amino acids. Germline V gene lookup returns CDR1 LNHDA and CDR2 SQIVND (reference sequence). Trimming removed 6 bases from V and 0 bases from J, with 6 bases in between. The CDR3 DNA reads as TGTGCCAGTAGACAGTACTCTGGAAACACCATATATTTT. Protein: CASRQYSGNTIYF.

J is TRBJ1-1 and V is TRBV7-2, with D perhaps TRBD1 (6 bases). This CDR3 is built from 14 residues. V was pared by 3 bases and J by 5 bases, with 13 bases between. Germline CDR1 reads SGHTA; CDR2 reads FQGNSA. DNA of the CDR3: TGTGCCAGCAGCTTCGGCCTCCAGGGGACTGAAGCTTTCTTT. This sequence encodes CASSFGLQGTEAFF. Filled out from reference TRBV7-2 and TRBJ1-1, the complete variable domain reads GAGVSQSPSNKVTEKGKDVELRCDPISGHTALYWYRQSLGQGLEFLIYFQGNSAPDKSGLPSDRFSAERTGGSVSTLTIQRTQQEDSAVYLCASSFGLQGTEAFFGQGTRLTVV.

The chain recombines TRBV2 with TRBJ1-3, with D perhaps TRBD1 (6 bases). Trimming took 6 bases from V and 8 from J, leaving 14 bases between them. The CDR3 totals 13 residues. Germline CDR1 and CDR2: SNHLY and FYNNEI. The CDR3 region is CASSPGPGDTIYF. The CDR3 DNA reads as TGTGCCAGCAGCCCGGGACCAGGGGACACCATATATTTT.

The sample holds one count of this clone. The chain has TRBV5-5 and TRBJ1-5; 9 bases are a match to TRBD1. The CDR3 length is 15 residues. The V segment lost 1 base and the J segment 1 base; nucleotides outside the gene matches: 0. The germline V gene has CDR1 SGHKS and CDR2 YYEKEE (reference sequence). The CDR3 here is CASSLTGGSNQPQHF. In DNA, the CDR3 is TGTGCCAGCAGCTTGACAGGGGGCAGCAATCAGCCCCAGCATTTT.

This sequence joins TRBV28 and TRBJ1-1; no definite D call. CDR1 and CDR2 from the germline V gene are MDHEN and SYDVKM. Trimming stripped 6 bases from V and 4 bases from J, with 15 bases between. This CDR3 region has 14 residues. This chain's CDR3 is CASSPVGKGTEAFF. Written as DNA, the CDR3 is TGTGCCAGCAGCCCAGTGGGCAAGGGCACTGAAGCTTTCTTT.

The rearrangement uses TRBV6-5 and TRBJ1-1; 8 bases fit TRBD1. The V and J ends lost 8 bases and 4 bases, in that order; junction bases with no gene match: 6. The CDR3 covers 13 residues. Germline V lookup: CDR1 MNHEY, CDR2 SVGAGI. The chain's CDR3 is CASRLTGGTEAFF. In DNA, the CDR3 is TGTGCCAGCCGGTTAACAGGGGGCACTGAAGCTTTCTTT.

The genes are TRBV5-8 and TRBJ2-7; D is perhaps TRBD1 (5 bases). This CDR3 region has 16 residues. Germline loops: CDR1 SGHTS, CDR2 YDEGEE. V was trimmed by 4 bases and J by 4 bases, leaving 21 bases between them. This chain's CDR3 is CASSATWGPWPYEQYF. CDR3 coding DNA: TGTGCCAGCAGCGCCACTTGGGGCCCCTGGCCTTACGAGCAGTACTTC.

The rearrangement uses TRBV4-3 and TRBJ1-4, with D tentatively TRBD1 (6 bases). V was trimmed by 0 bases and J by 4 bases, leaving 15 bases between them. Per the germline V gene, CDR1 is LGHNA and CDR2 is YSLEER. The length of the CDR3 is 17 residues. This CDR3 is CASSQDGGGDINEKLFF. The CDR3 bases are TGCGCCAGCAGCCAAGATGGAGGGGGGGACATTAATGAAAAACTGTTTTTT.

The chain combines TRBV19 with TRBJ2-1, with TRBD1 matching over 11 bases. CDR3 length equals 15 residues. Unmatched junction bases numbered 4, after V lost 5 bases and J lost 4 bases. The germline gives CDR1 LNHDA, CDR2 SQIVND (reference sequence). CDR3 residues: CASSPGTGGYNEQFF. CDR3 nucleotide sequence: TGTGCCAGTAGTCCCGGGACAGGGGGGTACAATGAGCAGTTCTTC.

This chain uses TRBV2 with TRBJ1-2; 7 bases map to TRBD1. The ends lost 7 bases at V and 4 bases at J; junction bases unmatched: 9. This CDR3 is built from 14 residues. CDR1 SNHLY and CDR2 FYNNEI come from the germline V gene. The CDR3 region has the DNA TGTGCCAGCACTGACCCGACAGGGCCCTATGGCTACACCTTC. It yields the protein CASTDPTGPYGYTF.

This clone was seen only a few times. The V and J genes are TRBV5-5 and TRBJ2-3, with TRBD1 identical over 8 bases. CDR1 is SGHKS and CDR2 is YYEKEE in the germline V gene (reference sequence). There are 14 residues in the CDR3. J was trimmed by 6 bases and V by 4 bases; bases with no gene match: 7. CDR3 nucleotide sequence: TGTGCCAGCAGCCTGGGACAGGCTAGGGATACGCAGTATTTT. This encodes CASSLGQARDTQYF.

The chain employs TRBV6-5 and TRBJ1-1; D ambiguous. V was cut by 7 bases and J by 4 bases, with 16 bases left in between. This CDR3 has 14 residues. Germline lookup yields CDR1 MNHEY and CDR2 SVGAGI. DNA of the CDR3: TGTGCCAGCACCTCCTGGCCCCAATCCACTGAAGCTTTCTTT. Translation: CASTSWPQSTEAFF.

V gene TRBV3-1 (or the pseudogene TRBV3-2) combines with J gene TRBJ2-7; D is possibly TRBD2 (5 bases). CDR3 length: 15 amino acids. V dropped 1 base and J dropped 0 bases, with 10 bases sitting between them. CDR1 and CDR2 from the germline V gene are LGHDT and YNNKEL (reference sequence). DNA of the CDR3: TGTGCCAGCAGCCAAGCGCCGGGAAGCTCCTACGAGCAGTACTTC. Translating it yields CASSQAPGSSYEQYF.

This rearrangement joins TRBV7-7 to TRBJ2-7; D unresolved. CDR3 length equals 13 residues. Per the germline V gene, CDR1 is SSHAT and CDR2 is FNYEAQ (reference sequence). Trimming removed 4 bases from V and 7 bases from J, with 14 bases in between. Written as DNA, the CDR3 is TGTGCCAGCAGCTCTGACCTCGATGGTGAGCAGTACTTC. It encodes CASSSDLDGEQYF.

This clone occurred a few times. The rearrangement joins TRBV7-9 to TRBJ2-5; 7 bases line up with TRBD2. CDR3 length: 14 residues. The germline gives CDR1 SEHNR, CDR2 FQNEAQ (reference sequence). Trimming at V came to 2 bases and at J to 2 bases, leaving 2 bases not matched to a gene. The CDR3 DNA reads TGTGCCAGCAGCTTAAGCGGGACTCAAGAGACCCAGTACTTC. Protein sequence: CASSLSGTQETQYF.